This TCR beta chain is drawn from a study of shared clonotypes between healthy human individuals. Study results and limitations: Larger estimated richness was generally recorded for naive subsets relative to memory subsets.

Splitting of CD4+ cells produced CD45RA+ naive and CD45RA-negative memory subsets. Germline V CDR1 and CDR2: MDHEN, SYDVKM. V lost 5 bases and J 2 bases, leaving 13 bases between the germline ends. The CDR3 has 14 residues. TCRdb's copy holds only in-frame clones and misses some; the assay was immunoSEQ multiplex PCR. The profile shows about 2.3 million clones, more than 85% of them singletons. Regarding this clone: Its target is unknown.

V and J are TRBV28 and TRBJ2-7; the D gene is possibly TRBD1 (6 bases). Sequencing used naive CD4+ T cells from PBMCs. Subset indicated: CD45RA+ positively selected. This clonotype was sampled from a man aged 18 to 29 in good health. Some clones in this sample may be carry-over from other donors' samples. The CDR3 nucleotides read TGTGCCAGCAGTCGTTGGGACATCCCCTACGAGCAGTACTTC. Translating it yields CASSRWDIPYEQYF.